These 22 T cell receptor beta chains came from one sample sequenced in a study of blood T cell repertoires in COVID-19. TCRdb's table, derived via immunoSEQ multiplex PCR, lists solely in-frame clones and lacks some. The sample has around 450,000 clones, nearly 90% seen once; the top ten hold 1.5% to 2%. Sequencing used PBMCs or T cells enriched from blood (not recorded which). These receptors were obtained from a woman between 18 and 29 years old with acute COVID-19.

This clone was seen once. The V gene is TRBV19, the J gene TRBJ1-3; 7 bases line up with TRBD1. With 6 bases clipped from V and 0 bases from J, the junction kept 2 bases outside the gene matches. The CDR3 runs 14 residues. CDR1 and CDR2 (germline): LNHDA, SQIVND (reference sequence). This chain's CDR3 is CASSGTDSGNTIYF. The CDR3 DNA reads as TGTGCCAGTAGCGGGACAGACTCTGGAAACACCATATATTTT.

This clone was observed a handful of times. The V gene is TRBV5-5, the J gene TRBJ1-3; TRBD1 might be the D (5 bases). CDR1 SGHKS and CDR2 YYEKEE come from the germline V gene (reference sequence). V was pared by 4 bases and J by 1 base, with 12 bases between. This CDR3 has 15 residues. Written as DNA, the CDR3 is TGTGCCAGCAGCAGAACAGGCGAATCTGGAAACACCATATATTTT. Protein: CASSRTGESGNTIYF.

The V gene is TRBV11-2, the J gene TRBJ2-7; D possibly corresponds to TRBD2 (6 bases). Germline loops: CDR1 SGHAT, CDR2 FQNNGV. The CDR3 is made up of 14 amino acids. Trimming left V 5 bases short and J 4 bases short, with 15 bases between. The CDR3 DNA reads as TGTGCCAGCAGCCAACTCCGGGAGAGGTACGAGCAGTACTTC. It is translated as CASSQLRERYEQYF.

The chain combines TRBV19 with TRBJ1-3, with TRBD1 matching over 7 bases. V lost 5 bases and J lost 3; bases outside the gene matches: 4. This CDR3 is 14 amino acids long. CDR1 is LNHDA, CDR2 SQIVND, per germline (reference sequence). In DNA, the CDR3 is TGTGCCAGTAGTTCCTGGGACAGTGGAAACACCATATATTTT. Amino acid sequence: CASSSWDSGNTIYF.

V and J are TRBV3-1 (or the pseudogene TRBV3-2) and TRBJ2-3; 10 bases map to TRBD2. Germline CDR1 is LGHDT and CDR2 is YNNKEL (reference sequence). J was trimmed by 6 bases and V by 3 bases; bases with no gene match: 6. The CDR3 is 15 amino acids. CDR3 DNA: TGTGCCAGCAGCCAGGGAGCGGGGGGGCTGGATACGCAGTATTTT. It encodes CASSQGAGGLDTQYF.

With respect to this clone: The sample holds other DNA sequences that translate to the same CDR3. This chain's CDR3 is CASSVGTGDSNQPQHF. CDR3 bases: TGTGCCAGCAGCGTGGGGACAGGGGATAGCAATCAGCCCCAGCATTTT. This sequence joins TRBV9 and TRBJ1-5; 10 nucleotides match TRBD1. Germline loops: CDR1 SGDLS, CDR2 YYNGEE. The CDR3 runs 16 residues. J lost 0 bases, V lost 2 bases, and 2 bases had no gene match. Full variable domain (rest looked up from reference TRBV9 and TRBJ1-5): DSGVTQTPKHLITATGQRVTLRCSPRSGDLSVYWYQQSLDQGLQFLIQYYNGEERAKGNILERFSAQQFPDLHSELNLSSLELGDSALYFCASSVGTGDSNQPQHFGDGTRLSIL.

The J gene is TRBJ1-5, the V gene TRBV11-3; D remains unclear. The CDR3 spans 14 residues. V shed 1 base and J shed 4 bases, with 8 bases lying between them. The V gene's germline CDR1 is SGHNT and CDR2 YENEEA. In nucleotides, the CDR3 is TGTGCCAGCAGCTTAGTCCTCTTAAATCAGCCCCAGCATTTT. As protein: CASSLVLLNQPQHF.

Only one count was recorded for this clone. This chain links TRBV27 with TRBJ2-1, with D possibly matching TRBD1 (6 bases). The CDR3 loop spans 14 amino acids. V was trimmed by 5 bases and J by 3 bases, leaving 11 bases between them. Germline-derived CDR1 and CDR2 are MNHEY and SMNVEV (reference sequence). This CDR3 reads CASSPTGFYNEQFF. Here the CDR3 DNA reads TGTGCCAGCAGTCCTACAGGGTTCTACAATGAGCAGTTCTTC.

The rearrangement uses TRBV7-9 and TRBJ2-2; 13 positions agree with TRBD2. Germline lookup yields CDR1 SEHNR and CDR2 FQNEAQ (reference sequence). The CDR3 is 16 residues long. The V segment lost 6 bases and the J segment 7 bases; nucleotides outside the gene matches: 8. The CDR3 loop is CASSTGTSGTGGELFF. CDR3 bases: TGTGCCAGCAGTACCGGGACTAGCGGGACGGGCGGGGAGCTGTTTTTT.

This clone came up once. The rearrangement joins TRBV11-2 to TRBJ2-3, with 9 bases aligning to TRBD1. The CDR3 loop spans 17 amino acids. Germline V gene lookup returns CDR1 SGHAT and CDR2 FQNNGV. The V segment lost 0 bases and the J segment 0 bases; nucleotides outside the gene matches: 4. The CDR3: CASSLDRGTGSTDTQYF. The CDR3 coding sequence is TGTGCCAGCAGCTTAGATCGTGGGACAGGGAGCACAGATACGCAGTATTTT.

The chain couples TRBV25-1 to TRBJ2-5; D is perhaps TRBD2 (5 bases). The ends were cut back, 1 base at V and 1 base at J, with 7 bases in the middle. Germline V lookup: CDR1 MGHDK, CDR2 SYGVNS. This CDR3 region has 14 residues. The CDR3 DNA reads as TGTGCCAGCAGTGAATTCGGGGTCCAAGAGACCCAGTACTTC. Its translation is CASSEFGVQETQYF. Supplemented by reference TRBV25-1 and TRBJ2-5, the full variable domain reads EADIYQTPRYLVIGTGKKITLECSQTMGHDKMYWYQQDPGMELHLIHYSYGVNSTEKGDLSSESTVSRIRTEHFPLTLESARPSHTSQYLCASSEFGVQETQYFGPGTRLLVL.

The chain joins TRBV10-3 to TRBJ1-3; D is ambiguous. The CDR3 sequence is 13 residues long. V was clipped by 3 bases and J by 1 base, with 4 bases between them. Per germline, CDR1 ENHRY and CDR2 SYGVKD. The CDR3: CAISDTSGNTIYF. The DNA of the CDR3 is TGTGCCATCAGTGATACTTCTGGAAACACCATATATTTT.

This chain connects TRBV4-1 to TRBJ1-5, with D possibly TRBD1 on 5 matching bases. The V end lost 1 base, the J end lost 7 bases, and 17 bases lay between the germline ends. CDR1 MGHRA and CDR2 YSYEKL come from the germline V gene. The CDR3 is made up of 16 amino acids. The CDR3 nucleotides read TGCGCCAGCAGCCAAGCCCCGCTGGGGGGTGACCAGCCCCAGCATTTT. Its protein is CASSQAPLGGDQPQHF.

The chain joins TRBV29-1 to TRBJ1-4; no reliable D call. The length of the CDR3 is 14 residues. The germline V and J ends were trimmed by 4 bases and 5 bases, with 14 bases remaining between them. Germline loops: CDR1 SQVTM, CDR2 ANQGSEA. DNA for the CDR3: TGCAGCGTTGTCTGGACGGACTCCAATGAAAAACTGTTTTTT. Translation gives CSVVWTDSNEKLFF.

The chain recombines TRBV10-2 with TRBJ2-7, with no clear D. The V end lost 5 bases, the J end lost 3 bases, and 5 bases lay between the germline ends. The germline CDR1 and CDR2 sequences are WSHSY and SAAADI. The CDR3 is made up of 11 amino acids. CDR3 loop: CASSFNYEQYF. In DNA, the CDR3 is TGCGCCAGCAGTTTTAACTACGAGCAGTACTTC.

The V gene is TRBV6-5, the J gene TRBJ2-2; 8 positions match TRBD1. The CDR3 totals 13 residues. The V gene's germline CDR1 is MNHEY and CDR2 SVGAGI. V was clipped by 8 bases and J by 7 bases; unmatched bases: 6. The CDR3 loop reads CASDRGRGGELFF. For the CDR3, the DNA is TGTGCCAGCGACAGGGGACGGGGCGGGGAGCTGTTTTTT.

V gene TRBV4-1 combines with J gene TRBJ1-2, with D uncertain. Germline lookup yields CDR1 MGHRA and CDR2 YSYEKL. This CDR3 has 15 amino acids. V was pared by 0 bases and J by 0 bases, with 8 bases between. Here the CDR3 DNA reads TGCGCCAGCAGCCAAGACAGAGGAGCTAACTATGGCTACACCTTC. Residues: CASSQDRGANYGYTF.

The rearrangement joins TRBV9 to TRBJ2-7; 9 bases map to TRBD2. The CDR3 spans 16 residues. Germline V gene lookup returns CDR1 SGDLS and CDR2 YYNGEE. Trimming cost V 2 bases and J 4 bases; bases outside gene matches: 10. The chain's CDR3 is CASSVGMRREGYEQYF. The CDR3 DNA sequence: TGTGCCAGCAGCGTTGGAATGAGGCGGGAGGGATACGAGCAGTACTTC. The full variable domain, completed using reference TRBV9 and TRBJ2-7, is DSGVTQTPKHLITATGQRVTLRCSPRSGDLSVYWYQQSLDQGLQFLIQYYNGEERAKGNILERFSAQQFPDLHSELNLSSLELGDSALYFCASSVGMRREGYEQYFGPGTRLTVT.

This clone occurred once. The chain links TRBV5-6 to TRBJ1-3, with D perhaps TRBD1 (5 bases). Trimming took off 0 bases at V and 2 bases at J, with 6 bases between the two ends. The CDR3 is 14 residues long. Germline V gene sequence: CDR1 SGHDT, CDR2 YYEEEE. CDR3 sequence: CASSLAGTGNTIYF. Here the CDR3 DNA reads TGTGCCAGCAGCTTGGCAGGGACTGGAAACACCATATATTTT.

This chain connects TRBV11-3 to TRBJ2-1; D is unclear. Germline V gives CDR1 SGHNT, CDR2 YENEEA. The CDR3 covers 12 residues. The V end lost 4 bases, the J end lost 3 bases, and 4 bases lay between the germline ends. The CDR3 DNA follows: TGTGCCAGCAGCTCGTTCTACAATGAGCAGTTCTTC. This codes for CASSSFYNEQFF.

A few counts support this clone. The chain is built from TRBV6-5 and TRBJ1-6; D may be TRBD1 (5 bases). Trimming cost V 6 bases and J 10 bases, with 16 bases left between them. The CDR3 runs 14 residues. Per germline, CDR1 MNHEY and CDR2 SVGAGI. CDR3 amino acids: CASRVDRVRSPLHF. The CDR3, as DNA: TGTGCCAGCAGGGTAGACAGAGTACGATCACCCCTCCACTTT.

The chain couples TRBV4-3 to TRBJ2-7; 14 bases align to TRBD2. The germline gives CDR1 LGHNA, CDR2 YSLEER. This CDR3 comprises 18 residues. With 1 base clipped from V and 2 bases from J, the junction kept 7 bases outside the gene matches. Here the CDR3 DNA reads TGCGCCAGCAGCCAAGTGACTAGCGGGAGGGTTAGGGCCTACGAGCAGTACTTC. Its translation is CASSQVTSGRVRAYEQYF.